This TCR beta chain originates from a study of cytomegalovirus exposure and HLA in healthy donors. For the study at large: Sequencing of 150 million to 200 million T cells in an earlier analysis found some 100 million unique TCR beta sequences.

Regarding the study as a whole: TCR beta sequences reportedly predicted most subjects' HLA-A and HLA-B alleles accurately. An analysis done earlier found most TCR beta V segments productive about 87% or about 30% of the time. The listing of some 170 TCR beta chains classed them as cytomegalovirus-associated.

This PCR relied on a set of 60 Vbeta primers and 13 Jbeta primers. TCRdb's copy holds only in-frame clones and misses some; the assay was immunoSEQ multiplex PCR. This repertoire shows some 130,000 clones, over 70% found once; its top ten account for roughly 1.5%. On this clone: What it binds is not known.

The receptor's source is a woman aged 18 to 35 in good health and CMV-seronegative. The sample consisted of PBMCs.

CDR3 nucleotide sequence: TGTGCCAGCAGCTTCAGAGGGTATAACACCGGGGAGCTGTTTTTT. Its protein product is CASSFRGYNTGELFF. The chain employs TRBV7-7 and TRBJ2-2; tentative D call: TRBD2 (5 bases). V lost 3 bases and J 2 bases, leaving 10 bases between the germline ends. The CDR3 sequence is 15 residues long. Germline lookup yields CDR1 SSHAT and CDR2 FNYEAQ (reference sequence).